This T cell receptor (beta chain) was retrieved from a study of blood T cell repertoires in COVID-19. CDR1 and CDR2 from the germline V gene are MNHNY and SVGAGI (reference sequence). V dropped 0 bases and J dropped 3; count of bases not matched to a gene: 4. This CDR3 is built from 15 residues. In the source study's methods: Reference gene primer amplification gave nucleated cell count estimates. The data were produced by immunoSEQ multiplex PCR, yet TCRdb's version contains in-frame clones alone and is incomplete. Clone size and V and J calls were adopted from that table, with D and trimming inferred from the DNA. The sample has some 120,000 clones, roughly 87% seen once; the top ten hold 5% to 7.5%.

The V and J genes are TRBV6-6 and TRBJ1-2; the match to TRBD1 covers 7 bases. The clonotype was recovered from a man at least 80 years old with active or convalescent COVID-19. What was sequenced was peripheral blood. The CDR3 region has the DNA TGTGCCAGCAGTTACTCGCCACAGGGGTACTATGGCTACACCTTC. Its translation is CASSYSPQGYYGYTF.